Below are 25 T cell receptor beta chains sequenced from a single sample in a study of spatial heterogeneity in lung cancer. Stated time point: sample taken at primary tumor resection. TCRdb re-called the 5' RACE reads through MiXCR, storing one row per CDR3 protein. The data contain roughly 39,000 distinct CDR3 sequences, 6.5% to 9.5% of them seen just once; the ten biggest clones take up 25% to 30%. Sequenced material: PBMCs, taken at surgery. Receptor source: a male donor with early-stage non-small cell lung cancer.

This clonotype has ten or more counts. This chain joins TRBV5-5 and TRBJ2-1; tentatively, D is TRBD2 (6 bases). The germline V gene has CDR1 SGHKS and CDR2 YYEKEE (reference sequence). V was cut by 5 bases and J by 4 bases, with 16 bases left in between. The CDR3 contains 15 residues. This CDR3 is CASRVQVAVYNEQFF. The CDR3 DNA sequence: TGTGCCAGCAGGGTGCAGGTAGCGGTTTACAATGAGCAGTTCTTC.

This clonotype turned up a few times. The chain employs TRBV12-3 or TRBV12-4 and TRBJ2-2, with 7 bases matching TRBD1. The CDR3 runs to 14 residues. Trimming took 6 bases from V and 5 from J; bases not matched to a gene: 6. The CDR3 DNA follows: TGTGCCAGCAGCGAAGACAGGGCGACCGGGGAGCTGTTTTTT. Amino acids: CASSEDRATGELFF.

A few counts support this clonotype. The chain joins TRBV15 to TRBJ2-1; D is undetermined. This CDR3 comprises 13 residues. Germline CDR1 reads LNHNV; CDR2 reads YYDKDF (reference sequence). V lost 0 bases and J lost 6, with 6 bases in between. DNA for the CDR3: TGTGCCACCAGCAGAGATCTCACCAATGAGCAGTTCTTC. Translating it yields CATSRDLTNEQFF.

V gene TRBV10-3 combines with J gene TRBJ2-7; TRBD1 agrees at 9 bases. Germline loops: CDR1 ENHRY, CDR2 SYGVKD. The CDR3 totals 15 residues. After removal of 2 bases from V and 6 bases from J, the junction contained 8 bases not matched to a gene. DNA of the CDR3: TGTGCCATCAGTGAGAACCGGGACAGGGAGGGCGAGCAGTACGTC. It codes for CAISENRDREGEQYV.

This clonotype was found many times. The CDR3 protein is CASSQDPGPQPQHF. The CDR3 DNA follows: TGCGCCAGCAGCCAAGATCCAGGGCCTCAGCCCCAGCATTTT. V gene TRBV4-3 combines with J gene TRBJ1-5; tentatively, D is TRBD1 (5 bases). The CDR3 loop spans 14 amino acids. Between the trimmed V and J ends, which lost 0 bases and 6 bases, there was a span of 9 bases. In germline, CDR1 is LGHNA, CDR2 YSLEER.

This clonotype was detected only a few times. J is TRBJ1-1 and V is TRBV4-2, with D uncertain. CDR1 and CDR2 (germline): LGHNA, YNFKEQ. The CDR3 runs to 12 residues. The V end was cut by 4 bases, the J end by 8 bases, with 11 bases between. The CDR3 sequence is CASSPGREEAFF. The DNA of the CDR3 is TGTGCCAGCAGCCCGGGGAGGGAAGAAGCTTTCTTT.

In this sample, this clonotype turned up many times. This sequence joins TRBV6-1 and TRBJ2-2, with 7 bases lining up with TRBD1. The germline V gene has CDR1 MNHNS and CDR2 SASEGT. The trim removed 7 bases at V and 0 bases at J, leaving 5 bases unmatched. This CDR3 has 15 amino acids. The CDR3 nucleotides read TGTGCCAGCACCGAAGGGACAGCGAACACCGGGGAGCTGTTTTTT. It translates to CASTEGTANTGELFF.

Ten or more counts support this clonotype. V usage is TRBV29-1 and J usage is TRBJ1-2; D remains ambiguous. V was trimmed by 3 bases and J by 1 base, leaving 9 bases between them. The CDR3 spans 13 residues. Germline V gives CDR1 SQVTM, CDR2 ANQGSEA. Here the CDR3 DNA reads TGCAGCGTTGAGTCCGGGATTAACTATGGCTACACCTTC. Its protein product is CSVESGINYGYTF.

This clonotype has a count of ten or more. This sequence joins TRBV5-1 and TRBJ2-7, with D perhaps matching TRBD1 (6 bases). The CDR3 runs 15 residues. The V end was cut by 0 bases, the J end by 3 bases, with 13 bases between. CDR1 is SGHRS and CDR2 is YFSETQ in the germline V gene. CDR3 DNA: TGCGCCAGCAGCTTGGTTGCAGGGGATCGCTACGAGCAGTACTTC. The encoded protein is CASSLVAGDRYEQYF.

The table lists this clonotype with many counts. The chain employs TRBV6-1 and TRBJ2-7; the D is unclear. Deletions cut 3 bases from V and 7 bases from J, with 16 bases between. In germline, CDR1 is MNHNS, CDR2 SASEGT. The CDR3 is made up of 14 amino acids. The CDR3 spells CASSEGPISTEQYF. The CDR3 DNA follows: TGTGCCAGCAGTGAGGGCCCTATATCTACTGAGCAGTACTTC.

The chain recombines TRBV11-3 with TRBJ2-3; D is unclear. The CDR3 has 14 amino acids. Per the germline V gene, CDR1 is SGHNT and CDR2 is YENEEA. V was clipped by 4 bases and J by 1 base, with 9 bases between them. This chain's CDR3 is CASSSAQRTDTQYF. DNA of the CDR3: TGTGCCAGCAGCTCAGCTCAACGCACAGATACGCAGTATTTT.

This clonotype was detected ten times or more. The J gene is TRBJ2-2, the V gene TRBV18; 8 bases map to TRBD1. This CDR3 spans 16 amino acids. The ends lost 2 bases at V and 7 bases at J; junction bases unmatched: 9. Germline-derived CDR1 and CDR2 are KGHSH and LQKENI. Here the CDR3 DNA reads TGTGCCAGCTCACCAGGGTCCCGGACAGGGAACGGGGAGCTGTTTTTT. Translating gives CASSPGSRTGNGELFF.

This clonotype showed up many times. The genes are TRBV6-5 and TRBJ2-7; D remains unclear. Trimming removed 0 bases at V and 4 bases at J, with 10 bases between. The CDR3 runs to 14 residues. The V gene's germline CDR1 is MNHEY and CDR2 SVGAGI. The CDR3 loop reads CASSYSSRRYEQYF. The DNA for the CDR3 is TGTGCCAGCAGTTACTCGAGTAGACGATACGAGCAGTACTTC.

This sequence joins TRBV2 and TRBJ2-1; 7 positions agree with TRBD1. The V gene end was trimmed by 5 bases and the J gene end by 3 bases; junction bases not matched to a gene: 1. Germline lookup yields CDR1 SNHLY and CDR2 FYNNEI. The CDR3 loop spans 13 amino acids. This CDR3 reads CASSRDSYNEQFF. The CDR3 DNA is TGTGCCAGCAGTAGGGACAGCTACAATGAGCAGTTCTTC.

This clonotype was seen many times. J is TRBJ1-2 and V is TRBV12-3 or TRBV12-4, with unresolved D. The germline V and J ends were trimmed by 3 bases and 7 bases, with 9 bases remaining between them. The CDR3 contains 12 residues. CDR3 sequence reads: CASSFKGFGYTF. The CDR3 DNA is TGTGCCAGCAGTTTTAAAGGCTTTGGCTACACCTTC.

This clonotype was detected a few times. The chain links TRBV5-8 to TRBJ1-2, with D unresolved. The CDR3 totals 15 residues. V lost 0 bases and J 5 bases, leaving 14 bases between the germline ends. Germline values: CDR1 SGHTS, CDR2 YDEGEE. Here the CDR3 DNA reads TGTGCCAGCAGCTTGGTATCGCAGGAACAATATGGCTACACCTTC. Its translation is CASSLVSQEQYGYTF.

This clonotype was counted many times. The chain combines TRBV20-1 with TRBJ1-5; D might be TRBD1 (6 bases). This CDR3 is built from 15 residues. Looked up from germline, CDR1 is DFQATT and CDR2 is SNEGSKA (reference sequence). V was cut by 3 bases and J by 6 bases, with 18 bases left in between. This chain's CDR3 is CSARPLGAGGQPQHF. For the CDR3, the DNA is TGCAGTGCTAGGCCCCTGGGGGCCGGTGGTCAGCCCCAGCATTTT.

This clonotype was observed many times. The chain has TRBV7-6 and TRBJ2-1; D perhaps matches TRBD2 (6 bases). This CDR3 has 15 residues. Germline V gives CDR1 SGHVS, CDR2 FNYEAQ. V lost 10 bases and J lost 8, with 24 bases in between. CDR3 region: CATARVGGNRDEQFF. CDR3 nucleotides: TGTGCCACCGCGCGTGTTGGCGGGAATCGCGATGAGCAGTTCTTC.

This clonotype occurred many times. The J gene is TRBJ2-1, the V gene TRBV18, with TRBD1 as a possible D gene (5 bases). The CDR3 consists of 17 residues. CDR1 and CDR2 from the germline V gene are KGHSH and LQKENI. The V and J ends lost 3 bases and 0 bases respectively, with 15 bases between them. The CDR3 spells CASSPQTGLSSYNEQFF. The CDR3 nucleotides are TGTGCCAGCTCACCGCAAACAGGCCTGAGCTCCTACAATGAGCAGTTCTTC.

This clonotype was seen a few times. The rearrangement uses TRBV20-1 and TRBJ2-7; D is ambiguous. CDR3 length equals 15 residues. Between the trimmed V and J ends, which lost 3 bases and 2 bases, there was a span of 17 bases. Per the germline V gene, CDR1 is DFQATT and CDR2 is SNEGSKA (reference sequence). CDR3 in DNA: TGCAGTGCTAGGGGTTCCAGTACGGAAGCCTACGAGCAGTACTTC. Translation: CSARGSSTEAYEQYF.

The chain carries TRBV7-2 and TRBJ2-3; the match to TRBD2 covers 11 bases. The CDR3 spans 16 residues. Germline trimming cut 3 bases from V and 3 bases from J; bases unmatched to any gene: 5. CDR1 is SGHTA, CDR2 FQGNSA, per germline. In DNA form, the CDR3 reads TGTGCCAGCAGCTTTTGGGCTAGCGGGGGGACAGATACGCAGTATTTT. It yields the protein CASSFWASGGTDTQYF. Full variable domain (missing parts from reference TRBV7-2 and TRBJ2-3): GAGVSQSPSNKVTEKGKDVELRCDPISGHTALYWYRQSLGQGLEFLIYFQGNSAPDKSGLPSDRFSAERTGGSVSTLTIQRTQQEDSAVYLCASSFWASGGTDTQYFGPGTRLTVL.

This clonotype was counted at least ten times. The V and J genes are TRBV27 and TRBJ1-2; D uncertain. The V end lost 2 bases, the J end lost 6 bases, and 10 bases lay between the germline ends. The CDR3 length is 13 residues. The germline gives CDR1 MNHEY, CDR2 SMNVEV (reference sequence). The DNA of the CDR3 is TGTGCCAGCAGTTTAACCCCCAGAAATGGCTACACCTTC. Protein sequence: CASSLTPRNGYTF.

The V gene is TRBV2, the J gene TRBJ1-2, with D unclear. Trimming cost V 5 bases and J 2 bases, with 9 bases left between them. Germline values: CDR1 SNHLY, CDR2 FYNNEI. The CDR3 covers 13 residues. The CDR3 bases are TGTGCCAGCAGTATCGAGCGGAACTATGGCTACACCTTC. This gives the protein CASSIERNYGYTF.

This clonotype was picked up a small number of times. This chain links TRBV10-3 with TRBJ2-7; tentatively, D is TRBD1 (6 bases). The CDR3 covers 14 residues. CDR1 and CDR2 (germline): ENHRY, SYGVKD. V lost 2 bases and J 0 bases, leaving 8 bases between the germline ends. DNA for the CDR3: TGTGCCATCAGTGAGGGGACATACTCCTACGAGCAGTACTTC. It codes for CAISEGTYSYEQYF.

The chain has TRBV7-9 and TRBJ2-3, with a possible D match to TRBD2 (6 bases). Trimming removed 6 bases from V and 5 bases from J, with 15 bases in between. Germline lookup yields CDR1 SEHNR and CDR2 FQNEAQ (reference sequence). This CDR3 contains 14 residues. CDR3 amino acids: CASSSDGEVDTQYF. The CDR3 bases are TGTGCCAGCAGTTCCGACGGGGAGGTAGATACGCAGTATTTT.